These T cell receptor beta chains were read from a single sample in a study of human T cells and chemical hapten exposure. TCRdb ran MiXCR on the RACE reads and lists one entry per CDR3 protein. The sample holds about 89,000 distinct CDR3 sequences, 13% seen once. Sample: whole blood, taken in connection with sensitization to the hapten diphenylcyclopropenone (DPC). The origin of the receptors is a woman aged 45-60 years with alopecia areata. Some clones in this sample may be carry-over from other donors' samples. CDR3s include the opening cysteine and the closing phenylalanine or tryptophan. D genes are given only for firm matches. Clone size is shown for a subset of rows, as once, few, many or a class of expanded clone.

>many|TRBD1|TRBV5-5|TRBJ2-5|14
CASRVGQIKETQYF
TGTGCCAGCAGGGTGGGACAGATAAAAGAGACCCAGTACTTC
>-|-|TRBV7-6|TRBJ1-1|13
CASSLGGDTKAFF
TGTGCCAGCAGCTTAGGGGGCGACACTAAAGCTTTCTTT
>-|-|TRBV11-2|TRBJ2-1|14
CASSFSGRYNEQFF
TGTGCCAGCAGCTTTAGCGGACGGTACAATGAGCAGTTCTTC
>once|TRBD2|TRBV5-4|TRBJ2-5|20
CASSLAHQGGLAGSRETQYF
TGTGCCAGCAGCTTGGCCCACCAGGGGGGACTAGCGGGGTCCCGGGAGACCCAGTACTTC
>few|-|TRBV3-1|TRBJ1-2|12
CASSQGDYGYTF
TGTGCCAGCAGCCAAGGGGACTATGGCTACACCTTC
>few|-|TRBV29-1|TRBJ1-1|9
CSVERGAFF
TGCAGCGTTGAAAGAGGAGCTTTCTTT
>-|-|TRBV5-1|TRBJ2-7|14
CASSLAGPHYEQYF
TGCGCCAGCAGCTTGGCCGGACCCCACTACGAGCAGTACTTC
>many|TRBD2|TRBV20-1|TRBJ2-2|14
CSARYLAGGPKLFF
TGCAGTGCTAGATACCTAGCGGGAGGGCCCAAGCTGTTTTTT
>few|TRBD2|TRBV10-3|TRBJ2-1|16
CAISIGTSGAEDEQFF
TGTGCCATCAGTATAGGGACTAGCGGCGCCGAGGATGAGCAGTTCTTC
>many|TRBD2|TRBV7-2|TRBJ2-1|17
CASSLDLAGGRRNEQFF
TGTGCCAGCAGCTTAGACCTAGCGGGTGGGCGCCGTAATGAGCAGTTCTTC
>many|-|TRBV29-1|TRBJ2-1|10
CSAELVSSFF
TGCAGCGCCGAGCTAGTTTCTTCGTTCTTC
>few|-|TRBV20-1|TRBJ2-7|16
CSARTVPGGLNYEQYF
TGCAGTGCCCGAACCGTACCTGGAGGCTTGAACTACGAGCAGTACTTC
>-|TRBD1|TRBV3-1|TRBJ1-6|14
CASSQDRGESPLHF
TGTGCCAGCAGCCAGGACAGGGGAGAATCACCCCTCCACTTT
>few|TRBD1|TRBV15|TRBJ2-2|14
CATSRADRVRELFF
TGTGCCACCAGCAGAGCCGACAGGGTCCGGGAGCTGTTTTTT
>few|-|TRBV20-1|TRBJ1-1|14
CSASFPAEGTEAFF
TGCAGTGCTAGTTTTCCGGCAGAGGGGACTGAAGCTTTCTTT
>few|-|TRBV30|TRBJ1-2|13
CAWSVASVSGYTF
TGTGCCTGGAGTGTCGCTTCGGTGTCTGGCTACACCTTC
>-|TRBD1|TRBV11-2|TRBJ1-1|15
CASSWTGGKYTEAFF
TGTGCCAGCAGCTGGACAGGGGGAAAATACACTGAAGCTTTCTTT
>many|-|TRBV10-3|TRBJ1-2|13
CAISKQVDYGYTF
TGTGCCATCAGTAAACAGGTCGATTATGGCTACACCTTC
>few|-|TRBV6-6|TRBJ1-2|14
CASSYSAATSGYTF
TGTGCCAGCAGTTACTCGGCAGCGACGTCTGGCTACACCTTC
>many|-|TRBV18|TRBJ2-2|12
CASSPANLELFF
TGTGCCAGCTCACCTGCGAATCTGGAGCTGTTTTTT
>few|TRBD2|TRBV20-1|TRBJ2-5|14
CSAFPAGLQETQYF
TGCAGTGCTTTTCCAGCGGGATTACAAGAGACCCAGTACTTC
>few|-|TRBV10-2|TRBJ2-1|12
CASSEGYGEQFF
TGCGCCAGCAGTGAGGGTTACGGGGAGCAGTTCTTC
>few|TRBD2|TRBV29-1|TRBJ2-7|15
CSVEDGLAGAYEQYF
TGCAGCGTTGAAGATGGACTAGCGGGAGCCTACGAGCAGTACTTC
>many|-|TRBV5-1|TRBJ2-3|14
CASSLDLLPDTQYF
TGCGCCAGCAGCTTGGACCTCCTCCCAGATACGCAGTATTTT
>many|TRBD1|TRBV5-1|TRBJ1-1|14
CASSLAPGQGEAFF
TGCGCCAGCAGCTTGGCCCCGGGACAGGGTGAAGCTTTCTTT
>few|-|TRBV11-1|TRBJ2-1|12
CASSLVENEQFF
TGTGCCAGCAGCTTAGTTGAGAATGAGCAGTTCTTC
>-|-|TRBV20-1|TRBJ2-7|12
CSARHYTYEQYF
TGCAGTGCTAGACACTATACCTACGAGCAGTACTTC
>many|-|TRBV29-1|TRBJ1-5|13
CSIGSGANQPQHF
TGCAGCATCGGTTCGGGGGCCAATCAGCCCCAGCATTTT
>once|-|TRBV28|TRBJ2-3|13
CASGRQDTDTQYF
TGTGCCAGCGGGCGGCAAGACACAGATACGCAGTATTTT
>few|-|TRBV11-2|TRBJ2-7|15
CASSPTAGGLYEQYF
TGTGCCAGCAGCCCAACAGCGGGCGGCCTCTACGAGCAGTACTTC
>few|TRBD1|TRBV5-1|TRBJ2-2|14
CASSLGQEHGELFF
TGCGCCAGCAGCCTCGGACAGGAGCACGGGGAGCTGTTTTTT
>few|-|TRBV19|TRBJ1-5|12
CASSISDGEQHF
TGTGCCAGTAGTATCAGCGACGGGGAGCAGCATTTT
>large|-|TRBV5-8|TRBJ1-1|14
CASSTGHPNTEAFF
TGTGCCAGCAGCACGGGACACCCAAACACTGAAGCTTTCTTT
>-|-|TRBV20-1|TRBJ2-3|14
CSAPTSPSTDTQYF
TGCAGTGCTCCCACTAGCCCCTCCACAGATACGCAGTATTTT
>few|TRBD1|TRBV3-1|TRBJ1-2|16
CASSQGQGVSNYGYTF
TGTGCCAGCAGCCAAGGACAGGGGGTCTCTAACTATGGCTACACCTTC
>many|-|TRBV12-3/TRBV12-4|TRBJ1-3|12
CASSFSGNTIYF
TGTGCCAGCAGTTTCTCTGGAAACACCATATATTTT
>many|-|TRBV3-1|TRBJ1-2|13
CASSPIRGSGYTF
TGTGCCAGCAGCCCGATCCGGGGAAGTGGCTACACCTTC
>-|-|TRBV7-9|TRBJ1-1|15
CASSFNRPSNTEAFF
TGTGCCAGCAGCTTCAATAGACCGTCGAACACTGAAGCTTTCTTT
>many|TRBD2|TRBV18|TRBJ2-7|18
CASSPLAIAGSSSYEQYF
TGTGCCAGCTCACCACTGGCGATAGCGGGGTCTAGCTCCTACGAGCAGTACTTC
>many|-|TRBV7-9|TRBJ1-1|13
CASSSFGVTEAFF
TGTGCCAGCAGCTCCTTTGGAGTCACTGAAGCTTTCTTT
>many|TRBD1|TRBV5-1|TRBJ1-1|14
CASSLGQGATEAFF
TGCGCCAGCAGCTTGGGACAGGGGGCCACTGAAGCTTTCTTT
>-|TRBD1|TRBV6-5|TRBJ1-4|13
CASSRGGPEKLFF
TGTGCCAGCAGTCGAGGGGGCCCTGAAAAACTGTTTTTT
>many|TRBD1|TRBV29-1|TRBJ2-7|13
CSVRGDRNYEQYF
TGCAGCGTTAGAGGGGACAGGAACTACGAGCAGTACTTC
>many|TRBD2|TRBV7-2|TRBJ2-1|17
CASSLRFLAGVDNEQFF
TGTGCCAGCAGCTTACGTTTCCTAGCGGGAGTAGACAATGAGCAGTTCTTC
>few|-|TRBV3-1|TRBJ1-3|14
CASSQAGGGNTIYF
TGTGCCAGCAGCCAAGCCGGCGGAGGAAACACCATATATTTT
>-|-|TRBV6-6|TRBJ2-3|12
CASTQGSDTQYF
TGTGCCAGCACCCAGGGGTCCGATACGCAGTATTTT
>-|-|TRBV28|TRBJ2-4|14
CAAQDRVAKNIQYF
TGTGCCGCTCAAGACCGAGTAGCCAAAAACATTCAGTACTTC
>-|-|TRBV9|TRBJ1-5|11
CASSVVRPQHF
TGTGCCAGCAGCGTAGTTAGGCCCCAGCATTTT
>many|-|TRBV20-1|TRBJ2-3|14
CSASWDLNTDTQYF
TGCAGTGCTAGTTGGGACCTCAACACAGATACGCAGTATTTT
>many|TRBD2|TRBV11-2|TRBJ2-7|15
CASSSPTSGSSEQYF
TGTGCCAGCAGCTCACCGACTAGCGGGAGCTCCGAGCAGTACTTC
>-|TRBD1|TRBV12-3/TRBV12-4|TRBJ2-7|14
CASSRGTGPYEQYF
TGTGCCAGCAGTCGTGGGACAGGCCCCTACGAGCAGTACTTC
>many|TRBD2|TRBV29-1|TRBJ2-2|16
CSVSTVGLGQTGELFF
TGCAGCGTCTCGACGGTCGGACTAGGGCAGACCGGGGAGCTGTTTTTT
>few|-|TRBV20-1|TRBJ1-1|11
CSARDRVEAFF
TGCAGTGCTAGAGATCGAGTGGAAGCTTTCTTT
>few|-|TRBV20-1|TRBJ2-1|15
CSARASRGGRPEQFF
TGCAGTGCTAGAGCAAGCCGAGGAGGGCGCCCGGAGCAGTTCTTC
>few|-|TRBV12-3/TRBV12-4|TRBJ1-3|14
CASRLTISGNTIYF
TGTGCCAGCAGACTGACAATCTCTGGAAACACCATATATTTT